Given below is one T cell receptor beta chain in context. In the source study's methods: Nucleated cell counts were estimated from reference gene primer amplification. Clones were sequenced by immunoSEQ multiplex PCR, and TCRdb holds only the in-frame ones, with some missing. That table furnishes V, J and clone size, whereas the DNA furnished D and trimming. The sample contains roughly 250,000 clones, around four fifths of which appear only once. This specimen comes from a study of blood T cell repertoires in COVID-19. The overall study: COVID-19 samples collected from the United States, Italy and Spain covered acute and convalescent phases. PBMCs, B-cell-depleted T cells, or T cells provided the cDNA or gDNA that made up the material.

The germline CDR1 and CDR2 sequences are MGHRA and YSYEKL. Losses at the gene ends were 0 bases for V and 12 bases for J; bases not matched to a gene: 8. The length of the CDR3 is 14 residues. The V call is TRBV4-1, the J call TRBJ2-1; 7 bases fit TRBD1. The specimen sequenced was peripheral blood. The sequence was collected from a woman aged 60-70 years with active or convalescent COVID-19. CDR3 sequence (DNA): TGCGCCAGCAGCCAAGAAGAAAATGCAGGGGGGCAGTTCTTC. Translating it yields CASSQEENAGGQFF.